This T cell receptor beta chain was captured by sequencing in a study of a mutant IDH1 vaccine in newly diagnosed glioma. The germline V and J ends were trimmed by 2 bases and 0 bases, with 5 bases remaining between them. The germline V gene encodes CDR1 LNHDA and CDR2 SQIVND (reference sequence). There are 14 residues in the CDR3. The repertoire was sequenced with immunoSEQ multiplex PCR; TCRdb's copy has only in-frame clones and lacks some. The table lists 70,000 to 90,000 clones, roughly 85% of them singletons, with under 2.5% in the top ten. Note on this clone: The antigen is not known.

As to time point: week 23, last vaccination. Doses consisted of 300 ug of mutant IDH1 20-mer peptide each, paired with topical imiquimod. The clonotype originates from a man aged 25 to 40 with glioma. Some clones in this sample may be carry-over from other donors' samples. The chain joins TRBV19 to TRBJ1-3; no reliable D call. The sample consisted of PBMCs, taken from a glioma patient whose treatment included an IDH1 peptide vaccine. The CDR3 loop is CASSISASGNTIYF. Here the CDR3 DNA reads TGTGCCAGTAGTATATCTGCCTCTGGAAACACCATATATTTT. The full variable domain, in which reference TRBV19 and TRBJ1-3 provide the parts outside the CDR3, is DGGITQSPKYLFRKEGQNVTLSCEQNLNHDAMYWYRQDPGQGLRLIYYSQIVNDFQKGDIAEGYSVSREKKESFPLTVTSAQKNPTAFYLCASSISASGNTIYFGEGSWLTVV.